This T cell receptor (beta chain) was found in a study of T cell clonotyping in hematopoietic cell transplantation. Notes on the study in general: At the given depth, recipient repertoires were over 95% de novo clonotypes. Broader posttransplant TCR repertoire diversity was predicted by graft donor and pretransplant recipient Inverse Simpson Index values. Recipient TCR diversity dropped after transplant; expanded clonotypes rose from day 30 to 180.

Germline lookup yields CDR1 GTSNPN and CDR2 SVGIG (reference sequence). The CDR3 has 15 residues. V lost 0 bases to trimming and J lost 7 bases; unmatched junction nucleotides: 10. In the case of this clone: Antigen unknown.

Sequencing used immunoSEQ multiplex PCR; TCRdb keeps in-frame clones, though not all of them. The repertoire has some 40,000 clones, roughly 96% of them found once; the top ten carry approximately 1%. The sample consisted of peripheral blood mononuclear cells. The chain is built from TRBV30 and TRBJ1-2; 8 bases are shared with TRBD1. The origin of this receptor is a man aged 30 to 45 in good health. Some clones in this sample may be carry-over from other donors' samples. CDR3: CAWSVRRQGSFGYTF. The CDR3 DNA sequence: TGTGCCTGGAGTGTACGGCGACAGGGGAGTTTTGGCTACACCTTC. Filled out from reference TRBV30 and TRBJ1-2, the complete variable domain reads SQTIHQWPATLVQPVGSPLSLECTVEGTSNPNLYWYRQAAGRGLQLLFYSVGIGQISSEVPQNLSASRPQDRQFILSSKKLLLSDSGFYLCAWSVRRQGSFGYTFGSGTRLTVV.